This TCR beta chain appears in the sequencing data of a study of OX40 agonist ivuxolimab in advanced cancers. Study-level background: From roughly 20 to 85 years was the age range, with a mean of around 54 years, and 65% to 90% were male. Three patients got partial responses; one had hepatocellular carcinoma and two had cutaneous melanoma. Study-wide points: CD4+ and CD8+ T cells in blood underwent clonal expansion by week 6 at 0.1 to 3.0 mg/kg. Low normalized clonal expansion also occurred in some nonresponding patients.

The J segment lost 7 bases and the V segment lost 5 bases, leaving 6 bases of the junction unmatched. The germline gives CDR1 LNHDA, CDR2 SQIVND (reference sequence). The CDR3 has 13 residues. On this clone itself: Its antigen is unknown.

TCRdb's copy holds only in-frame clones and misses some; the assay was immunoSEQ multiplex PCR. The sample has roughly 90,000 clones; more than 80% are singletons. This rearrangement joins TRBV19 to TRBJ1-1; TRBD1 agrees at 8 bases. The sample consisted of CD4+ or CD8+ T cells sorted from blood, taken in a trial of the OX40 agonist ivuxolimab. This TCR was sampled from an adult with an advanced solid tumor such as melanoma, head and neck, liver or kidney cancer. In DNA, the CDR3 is TGTGCCAGTAGTTCCAGGGGGCACGTTGAAGCTTTCTTT. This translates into CASSSRGHVEAFF. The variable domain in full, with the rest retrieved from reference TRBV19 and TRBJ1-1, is DGGITQSPKYLFRKEGQNVTLSCEQNLNHDAMYWYRQDPGQGLRLIYYSQIVNDFQKGDIAEGYSVSREKKESFPLTVTSAQKNPTAFYLCASSSRGHVEAFFGQGTRLTVV.